The entry below describes one T cell receptor beta chain. These data come from a study of blood T cell repertoires in COVID-19. Study details: Sites across the United States, Italy and Spain contributed samples from acute and convalescent COVID-19.

TCRdb's table, derived via immunoSEQ multiplex PCR, lists solely in-frame clones and lacks some. Found here are over 200,000 clones, just under 90% of them singletons; the top ten hold about 1.3%. Those enrolled, adults aged roughly 18 to 89 years, came from roughly 22 US areas. Trimming pared 4 bases from V and 6 bases from J, leaving 14 bases between. The germline V gene has CDR1 SGHRS and CDR2 YFSETQ. This CDR3 is 14 amino acids long. The chain joins TRBV5-1 to TRBJ2-1, with a weak D call TRBD1 (5 bases). Sequencing input: PBMCs or T cells enriched from blood (not recorded which). The sequence came from a man aged 25 to 40 who had recovered from COVID-19. DNA of the CDR3: TGCGCCAGCAGCAACCAGGGCTCTGGCAATGAGCAGTTCTTC. Amino acid sequence: CASSNQGSGNEQFF.